These 20 T cell receptor beta chains share one sample of origin, sequenced in a study of blood T cells in healthy people across ages. A J-beta primer mix and a sample-barcoded 5' primer were used in a second PCR of about 7 to 11 cycles. One entry per CDR3 protein results from TCRdb running MiXCR on the 5' RACE reads. The sample shows about 1,800,000 distinct CDR3 sequences, over 25% of them seen only once. Material: blood. These receptors were collected from a woman in her twenties or thirties in good health.

V gene TRBV5-1 combines with J gene TRBJ1-4; the D gene is possibly TRBD1 (5 bases). This CDR3 region has 14 residues. Germline V gene data show CDR1 as SGHRS and CDR2 as YFSETQ. Trimming stripped 1 base from V and 8 bases from J, with 12 bases between. In DNA form, the CDR3 reads TGCGCCAGCAGCTTGAGGGGCGCTGAGGAAAAACTGTTTTTT. Amino acid sequence: CASSLRGAEEKLFF.

The sample holds a few counts of this clonotype. CDR3 sequence: CASSLDRGENIQYF. The CDR3 DNA is TGTGCCAGCAGCCTGGACAGAGGGGAGAACATTCAGTACTTC. The chain has TRBV5-4 and TRBJ2-4; perhaps TRBD1 as D (6 bases). Germline lookup yields CDR1 SGHNT and CDR2 YYREEE (reference sequence). The length of the CDR3 is 14 residues. The V and J ends lost 4 bases and 7 bases respectively, with 15 bases between them.

This clonotype was observed once. The CDR3 here is CASRSGTGRNEQFF. CDR3 in DNA: TGTGCCAGCAGGTCGGGGACAGGGCGGAATGAGCAGTTCTTC. The V call is TRBV12-3 or TRBV12-4, the J call TRBJ2-1; 9 bases line up with TRBD1. There are 14 residues in the CDR3. After removal of 6 bases from V and 7 bases from J, the junction contained 7 bases not matched to a gene.

This sequence joins TRBV2 and TRBJ1-3; D gene unclear. Trimming took 3 bases from V and 4 from J, leaving 16 bases between them. CDR1 is SNHLY, CDR2 FYNNEI, per germline. The CDR3 consists of 16 residues. CDR3 in amino acids: CASSDPAVRAGNTIYF. DNA of the CDR3: TGTGCCAGCAGTGATCCGGCCGTAAGGGCCGGAAACACCATATATTTT.

This clonotype was counted between two and nine times. The chain couples TRBV7-2 to TRBJ2-7; possible D gene TRBD2, 7 bases. In germline, CDR1 is SGHTA, CDR2 FQGNSA. V was pared by 3 bases and J by 1 base, with 13 bases between. The CDR3 extends over 15 amino acids. Written as DNA, the CDR3 is TGTGCCAGCAGCTTTAGGGGGGGTCCTTCCTACGAGCAGTACTTC. This sequence encodes CASSFRGGPSYEQYF.

The CDR3 coding sequence is TGTGCCAGCAGTTACTCGTTCTCAGGGAACGAGCAGTTCTTC. It codes for CASSYSFSGNEQFF. The J gene is TRBJ2-1, the V gene TRBV6-6; a possible D gene is TRBD1 (5 bases). The V gene's germline CDR1 is MNHNY and CDR2 SVGAGI (reference sequence). V gave up 0 bases and J gave up 10 bases, with 13 bases separating them. The CDR3 loop spans 14 amino acids.

This clonotype was picked up a small number of times. The V and J genes are TRBV15 and TRBJ1-5; D is ambiguous. Germline lookup yields CDR1 LNHNV and CDR2 YYDKDF (reference sequence). The CDR3 is 15 residues long. V was cut by 1 base and J by 4 bases, with 11 bases left in between. The CDR3 DNA reads TGTGCCACCAGCAGAGTCCCCTCACCTAATCAGCCCCAGCATTTT. Protein sequence: CATSRVPSPNQPQHF.

This chain joins TRBV5-5 and TRBJ2-5; 7 bases line up with TRBD1. Germline CDR1 is SGHKS and CDR2 is YYEKEE (reference sequence). The ends lost 1 base at V and 5 bases at J; junction bases unmatched: 2. The CDR3 covers 13 residues. The chain's CDR3 is CASSLRGHETQYF. In DNA form, the CDR3 reads TGTGCCAGCAGCTTGAGGGGGCATGAGACCCAGTACTTC.

The chain employs TRBV30 and TRBJ1-1, with 10 bases aligning to TRBD1. The V gene end was trimmed by 5 bases and the J gene end by 6 bases; junction bases not matched to a gene: 3. Germline V lookup: CDR1 GTSNPN, CDR2 SVGIG (reference sequence). The length of the CDR3 is 12 residues. The CDR3 nucleotides are TGTGCCTGGGGAGGACAGGGGGCTGAAGCTTTCTTT. It is translated as CAWGGQGAEAFF.

Comment on this clonotype: A much larger clone is a single base away; this may be a read error. This sequence joins TRBV29-1 and TRBJ2-5, with TRBD2 matching 10 bases. The CDR3 contains 17 residues. V lost 4 bases to trimming and J lost 11 bases; unmatched junction nucleotides: 22. CDR1 is SQVTM, CDR2 ANQGSEA, per germline. The CDR3: CSVATLERASGGNEQYF. The CDR3 coding sequence is TGCAGCGTTGCAACCCTCGAGAGGGCTAGCGGGGGCAATGAGCAGTACTTC.

The chain combines TRBV6-5 with TRBJ2-5; 8 nucleotides line up with TRBD1. The J call may be mistaken, given a closer DNA end match to TRBJ2-7. The germline V gene has CDR1 MNHEY and CDR2 SVGAGI. The CDR3 sequence is 15 residues long. The CDR3 protein is CASSLDRAEGFEQYF. The CDR3 DNA reads as TGTGCCAGCAGCCTGGACAGGGCTGAGGGGTTCGAGCAGTACTTC.

About this clonotype itself: This sequence may be a read error, since a much larger clone differs from it by one base. The CDR3 nucleotides read TGCAGCTTAACAGGGGTCGATGAGCAGTTCTTC. It yields the protein CSLTGVDEQFF. The gene calls are TRBV29-1 and TRBJ2-1; 7 nucleotides line up with TRBD1. CDR1 is SQVTM and CDR2 is ANQGSEA in the germline V gene. V shed 8 bases and J 8 bases; nucleotides not matched to a gene: 6. CDR3 length equals 11 residues.

The chain is built from TRBV19 and TRBJ2-7; TRBD2 agrees at 11 bases. The CDR3 runs 15 residues. V shed 6 bases and J 4 bases; nucleotides not matched to a gene: 8. The V gene's germline CDR1 is LNHDA and CDR2 SQIVND (reference sequence). The CDR3 region is CASSPRGTSGYEQYF. The CDR3 nucleotides are TGTGCCAGTAGCCCCCGGGGGACTAGCGGATACGAGCAGTACTTC.

This chain connects TRBV7-2 to TRBJ2-4; TRBD2 agrees at 9 bases. The J call is uncertain, as TRBJ2-5 better fits the DNA end. The CDR3 runs 17 residues. CDR1 and CDR2 (germline): SGHTA, FQGNSA. CDR3 DNA sequence: TGTGCCAGCAGCTTAGCCTCCACGGCTTCAGCGGGGGGGACCCAGTACTTC. Translating it yields CASSLASTASAGGTQYF.

This clonotype was detected ten times or more. V gene TRBV12-3 or TRBV12-4 combines with J gene TRBJ2-7, with D unclear. Between the trimmed V and J ends, which lost 1 base and 2 bases, there was a span of 9 bases. The CDR3 is 14 residues long. The CDR3 is CASSLDSPTYEQYF. Here the CDR3 DNA reads TGTGCCAGCAGTTTAGACAGCCCTACCTACGAGCAGTACTTC.

The chain joins TRBV9 to TRBJ2-5, with TRBD2 matching over 8 bases. J lost 6 bases, V lost 4 bases, and 11 bases had no gene match. Germline loops: CDR1 SGDLS, CDR2 YYNGEE. The CDR3 is made up of 15 amino acids. The CDR3 here is CASSFQGLVEQTQYF. CDR3 nucleotide sequence: TGTGCCAGCAGCTTCCAGGGACTAGTTGAGCAGACCCAGTACTTC.

This clonotype was seen only a few times. V usage is TRBV5-1 and J usage is TRBJ2-3; D not certain. The CDR3 consists of 14 residues. V was clipped by 2 bases and J by 2 bases, with 9 bases between them. Germline values: CDR1 SGHRS, CDR2 YFSETQ. In DNA, the CDR3 is TGCGCCAGCAGCTTCGAGCTCCCCACAGATACGCAGTATTTT. It codes for CASSFELPTDTQYF.

The sample holds a few counts of this clonotype. This rearrangement joins TRBV19 to TRBJ2-3; no reliable D call. The CDR3 sequence is 12 residues long. In germline, CDR1 is LNHDA, CDR2 SQIVND (reference sequence). The ends were cut back, 3 bases at V and 5 bases at J, with 6 bases in the middle. The CDR3 sequence is CASSIRLDTQYF. DNA of the CDR3: TGTGCCAGTAGTATCCGGTTAGATACGCAGTATTTT.

This clonotype came up many times. This chain joins TRBV29-1 and TRBJ2-5; D assignment may be TRBD1 or TRBD2 (5 bases each). From germline, CDR1 is SQVTM and CDR2 ANQGSEA. The CDR3 consists of 11 residues. V gave up 7 bases and J gave up 8 bases, with 14 bases separating them. CDR3 protein: CSAGDRQTQYF. The CDR3 nucleotides are TGCAGCGCTGGGGACCGTCAAACCCAGTACTTC.

This clonotype came up many times. The chain employs TRBV29-1 and TRBJ2-5; tentative D call: TRBD1 (5 bases). CDR1 and CDR2 (germline): SQVTM, ANQGSEA. CDR3 size: 12 residues. Trimming took 0 bases from V and 7 from J, leaving 9 bases between them. The DNA for the CDR3 is TGCAGCGTTGAAGAGACAGCGAGGACCCAGTACTTC. Encoded protein: CSVEETARTQYF. Combining the CDR3 with reference TRBV29-1 and TRBJ2-5 gives the whole variable domain SAVISQKPSRDICQRGTSLTIQCQVDSQVTMMFWYRQQPGQSLTLIATANQGSEATYESGFVIDKFPISRPNLTFSTLTVSNMSPEDSSIYLCSVEETARTQYFGPGTRLLVL.